What follows are 24 T cell receptor beta chains derived from one specimen sequenced in a study of T cell changes during pregnancy in multiple sclerosis. Here immunoSEQ multiplex PCR was the method, and the copy in TCRdb shows in-frame clones only, minus some. Found here are 29,000 or so clones, more than 90% of them singletons; the top ten hold 0.65% to 0.9%. The starting material was CD4+ T cells from peripheral blood mononuclear cells, obtained in the first trimester of pregnancy. The receptors shown here come from a female donor with multiple sclerosis, enrolled in a pregnancy study.

The chain links TRBV5-4 to TRBJ1-1; 11 bases align to TRBD1. Germline CDR1 and CDR2: SGHNT and YYREEE (reference sequence). V lost 7 bases, J lost 4 bases, and 6 bases stayed unmatched. This CDR3 is built from 14 residues. The CDR3 DNA follows: TGTGCCAGCCAAACGGGACAGGGGGGCACTGAAGCTTTCTTT. Its translation: CASQTGQGGTEAFF.

V gene TRBV18 combines with J gene TRBJ1-1; 7 bases line up with TRBD1. J was trimmed by 0 bases and V by 3 bases; bases with no gene match: 4. This CDR3 contains 15 residues. The germline V gene has CDR1 KGHSH and CDR2 LQKENI. The CDR3 sequence: CASSPMGQLNTEAFF. The CDR3 nucleotides are TGTGCCAGCTCACCGATGGGACAGTTGAACACTGAAGCTTTCTTT.

V is TRBV28 and J is TRBJ1-1; D gene unclear. The CDR3 is 12 residues long. Germline assignment: CDR1 MDHEN and CDR2 SYDVKM. V was cut by 3 bases and J by 8 bases, with 10 bases left in between. CDR3 protein: CASSFPRNEAFF. The CDR3 DNA sequence: TGTGCCAGCAGTTTCCCGAGGAACGAAGCTTTCTTT. Full variable domain (outside the CDR3, taken from reference TRBV28 and TRBJ1-1): DVKVTQSSRYLVKRTGEKVFLECVQDMDHENMFWYRQDPGLGLRLIYFSYDVKMKEKGDIPEGYSVSREKKERFSLILESASTNQTSMYLCASSFPRNEAFFGQGTRLTVV.

The genes are TRBV29-1 and TRBJ2-7, with 9 bases lining up with TRBD2. The CDR3 loop spans 14 amino acids. The V segment lost 4 bases and the J segment 0 bases; nucleotides outside the gene matches: 4. Germline V gene data show CDR1 as SQVTM and CDR2 as ANQGSEA. CDR3 nucleotides: TGCAGCGTTGCTAGCGGGATTAGCTCCTACGAGCAGTACTTC. As protein: CSVASGISSYEQYF.

This chain links TRBV5-5 with TRBJ1-1, with no clear D. There are 13 residues in the CDR3. Germline V gene sequence: CDR1 SGHKS, CDR2 YYEKEE (reference sequence). V was clipped by 2 bases and J by 0 bases, with 5 bases between them. The chain's CDR3 is CASSFGMNTEAFF. CDR3 DNA: TGTGCCAGCAGCTTCGGGATGAACACTGAAGCTTTCTTT.

Comment on this clone: Relative to the germline gene, one junction end is altered; a read error may explain this. The rearrangement uses TRBV7-7 and TRBJ2-1; 7 bases align to TRBD1. Germline loops: CDR1 SSHAT, CDR2 FNYEAQ (reference sequence). The length of the CDR3 is 13 residues. Here the CDR3 DNA reads TGTGCTAGCAGCGCCAGTGACGGGACAGAAACTTTCTTC. Encoded protein: CASSASDGTETFF.

The chain recombines TRBV5-4 with TRBJ2-1; the match to TRBD2 covers 14 bases. CDR1 is SGHNT, CDR2 YYREEE, per germline (reference sequence). The CDR3 length is 16 residues. After removal of 4 bases from V and 9 bases from J, the junction contained 9 bases not matched to a gene. CDR3 DNA: TGTGCCAGCAGCCCGGGGGGGACTAGCGGGGGAACTGAGCAGTTCTTC. Residues: CASSPGGTSGGTEQFF.

This clone was counted once. The chain recombines TRBV4-3 with TRBJ1-2; a weak D match, TRBD1 (5 bases). The CDR3 consists of 15 residues. The V gene's germline CDR1 is LGHNA and CDR2 YSLEER. The V gene lost 1 base and the J gene lost 5 bases, with 14 bases spanning the gap. The CDR3 region is CASSQVIQDPYGYTF. The CDR3 coding sequence is TGCGCCAGCAGCCAAGTTATACAGGACCCTTATGGCTACACCTTC.

V usage is TRBV9 and J usage is TRBJ2-2, with 14 positions matching TRBD2. CDR1 SGDLS and CDR2 YYNGEE come from the germline V gene. CDR3 size: 17 residues. V dropped 2 bases and J dropped 1; count of bases not matched to a gene: 1. The CDR3 is CASSVGLAGGNTGELFF. The CDR3 DNA is TGTGCCAGCAGCGTCGGACTAGCGGGGGGGAACACCGGGGAGCTGTTTTTT.

The V call is TRBV29-1, the J call TRBJ2-3; 7 nucleotides align to TRBD2. The CDR3 covers 14 residues. Germline trimming cut 4 bases from V and 7 bases from J; bases unmatched to any gene: 11. The germline gives CDR1 SQVTM, CDR2 ANQGSEA. DNA for the CDR3: TGCAGCGTTGCTGGCGGGGGTCTGGGAAATACGCAGTATTTT. It encodes CSVAGGGLGNTQYF.

This chain uses TRBV2 with TRBJ1-2; TRBD1 matches 8 bases. J was trimmed by 4 bases and V by 4 bases; bases with no gene match: 8. CDR1 and CDR2 (germline): SNHLY, FYNNEI. This CDR3 is built from 15 residues. For the CDR3, the DNA is TGTGCCAGCAGTGGGATCCCTACAGGGGGCTATGGCTACACCTTC. Its protein is CASSGIPTGGYGYTF.

The chain recombines TRBV6-6 with TRBJ1-1; D remains ambiguous. Per the germline V gene, CDR1 is MNHNY and CDR2 is SVGAGI (reference sequence). With 6 bases removed from V and 7 bases from J, the gap between germline ends came to 18 bases. The length of the CDR3 is 14 residues. CDR3 DNA sequence: TGTGCCAGCAGACCCCCGGGAGGGCGGGTTGAAGCTTTCTTT. Encoded protein: CASRPPGGRVEAFF.

This clone was observed a single time. The J gene is TRBJ2-1, the V gene TRBV5-1; 11 bases are shared with TRBD2. Looked up from germline, CDR1 is SGHRS and CDR2 is YFSETQ. The CDR3 has 15 residues. The V segment lost 4 bases and the J segment 4 bases; nucleotides outside the gene matches: 4. CDR3 residues: CASSELAGEYNEQFF. The DNA of the CDR3 is TGCGCCAGCAGCGAACTAGCGGGGGAATACAATGAGCAGTTCTTC.

The V call is TRBV27, the J call TRBJ1-5, with a tentative D call TRBD1 (6 bases). The V gene's germline CDR1 is MNHEY and CDR2 SMNVEV (reference sequence). This CDR3 spans 13 amino acids. The V gene lost 5 bases and the J gene lost 12 bases, with 17 bases spanning the gap. The CDR3 sequence: CASSKPGQPVQHF. The CDR3 coding sequence is TGTGCCAGCAGTAAACCGGGACAACCAGTCCAGCATTTT.

This chain connects TRBV2 to TRBJ1-5; TRBD1 matches 7 bases. Trimming took 6 bases from V and 4 from J; bases not matched to a gene: 3. Germline V gene sequence: CDR1 SNHLY, CDR2 FYNNEI. CDR3 length equals 13 residues. CDR3 amino acids: CASRGQSNQPQHF. CDR3 sequence (DNA): TGTGCCAGCAGGGGACAGAGTAATCAGCCCCAGCATTTT.

The chain has TRBV25-1 and TRBJ2-1; 9 bases match TRBD2. The CDR3 loop spans 14 amino acids. Germline CDR1 is MGHDK and CDR2 is SYGVNS. V shed 2 bases, J shed 5 bases, and the junction held 1 base outside the gene matches. CDR3 sequence (DNA): TGTGCCAGCAGTGAAGGACTAGCGAACAATGAGCAGTTCTTC. Its protein product is CASSEGLANNEQFF.

The chain recombines TRBV7-3 with TRBJ1-2; TRBD1 agrees at 8 bases. V shed 5 bases and J 9 bases; nucleotides not matched to a gene: 5. Germline V gene sequence: CDR1 SGHTA, CDR2 FQGTGA. This CDR3 spans 12 amino acids. CDR3 protein: CASSQAGGSYTF. In DNA form, the CDR3 reads TGTGCCAGCAGCCAAGCAGGGGGCAGCTACACCTTC.

The J gene is TRBJ2-3, the V gene TRBV28, with 7 bases lining up with TRBD2. CDR1 is MDHEN, CDR2 SYDVKM, per germline. CDR3 length equals 16 residues. J lost 1 base, V lost 6 bases, and 10 bases had no gene match. Here the CDR3 DNA reads TGTGCCAGCAGGGGGGGGAGTGGGGCGGGCACAGATACGCAGTATTTT. Translating gives CASRGGSGAGTDTQYF.

The chain is built from TRBV5-5 and TRBJ1-2, with no clear D. The germline V and J ends were trimmed by 0 bases and 2 bases, with 8 bases remaining between them. This CDR3 has 14 residues. Germline V lookup: CDR1 SGHKS, CDR2 YYEKEE (reference sequence). The CDR3 DNA sequence: TGTGCCAGCAGCTTGGGCGAGGGAAACTATGGCTACACCTTC. It yields the protein CASSLGEGNYGYTF.

V and J are TRBV5-5 and TRBJ2-5; TRBD1 might be the D (6 bases). The CDR3 length is 13 residues. V was shortened by 3 bases and J by 5 bases, with 11 bases between the two germline ends. Germline V lookup: CDR1 SGHKS, CDR2 YYEKEE (reference sequence). CDR3 region: CASSSVGAETQYF. CDR3 sequence (DNA): TGTGCCAGCAGCTCTGTGGGGGCTGAGACCCAGTACTTC.

V and J are TRBV6-1 and TRBJ1-5; maybe TRBD1 (5 bases). The length of the CDR3 is 15 residues. Germline V CDR1 and CDR2: MNHNS, SASEGT. V lost 1 base and J 0 bases, leaving 7 bases between the germline ends. The CDR3: CASSEDRYSNQPQHF. CDR3 nucleotides: TGTGCCAGCAGTGAAGACAGGTATAGCAATCAGCCCCAGCATTTT.

The chain is built from TRBV5-1 and TRBJ1-4; TRBD1 might be the D (5 bases). Trimming pared 4 bases from V and 8 bases from J, leaving 12 bases between. CDR3 size: 13 residues. The germline CDR1 and CDR2 sequences are SGHRS and YFSETQ. CDR3 sequence: CASSMEGVEKLFF. As DNA, the CDR3 is TGCGCCAGCAGCATGGAAGGGGTGGAAAAACTGTTTTTT.

A note on this clone: The junction departs from germline at one end; a sequencing error may be responsible. The chain joins TRBV7-7 to TRBJ2-7; perhaps TRBD2 as D (6 bases). The germline CDR1 and CDR2 sequences are SSHAT and FNYEAQ (reference sequence). This CDR3 has 15 residues. The chain's CDR3 is CASSLEAGGSYEQYF. The CDR3 bases are TGTGCTAGCAGCTTAGAGGCTGGGGGGTCCTACGAGCAGTACTTC.

The chain joins TRBV18 to TRBJ2-7, with D possibly TRBD1 on 5 matching bases. Trimming removed 3 bases from V and 5 bases from J, with 8 bases in between. The germline V gene encodes CDR1 KGHSH and CDR2 LQKENI. CDR3 length: 12 amino acids. The CDR3 region is CASSPQGHEQYF. The CDR3 DNA follows: TGTGCCAGCTCACCTCAGGGCCACGAGCAGTACTTC.